This T cell receptor beta chain was identified during a study of response to subunit inactivated influenza vaccine listed by TCRdb under 2018. With regard to the full study: Deep quantitative T cell receptor repertoire profiling was used in the study to track responses to a trivalent subunit inactivated influenza vaccine. What the authors observed across the whole study: According to the authors, only a limited number of new T cells may be recruited by each seasonal influenza vaccination.

The library was obtained by RT-PCR. Sequencing was carried out with an Illumina HiSeq 2500. TCRdb ran its own pipeline on the public reads, namely fastp trimming at Q25 and MiXCR clone calling, and kept in-frame beta chains. Entries are consolidated by CDR3 protein sequence, retaining the most common genes and DNA. In this sample the table shows roughly 650,000 distinct CDR3 sequences, around 14% of which occur a single time. Jointly, the top ten make up 11% of the sample. With regard to this clonotype: The target of this receptor is not known. The input lacks base qualities; no much larger clone sits a single base away.

From the germline V gene, CDR1 is LGHNA and CDR2 is YNFKEQ. At the junction V is shortened by 3 bases and J by 2 bases; bases outside the gene matches: 7. Including cysteine and phenylalanine, the CDR3 has 16 amino acids. Just the 48-base CDR3 DNA is kept, in frame starting at base 1. In this chain, TRBV4-2 is recombined with TRBJ1-2; 9 bases in between match TRBD1. The origin of this receptor is a man in his fifties or sixties who received an inactivated influenza vaccine. Donor details come from another sample of the same person, matched by shared clones. Sample: PBMCs from blood, taken 11 to 12 days after vaccination. The CDR3 sequence is CASSQTGTGLNYGYTF. In nucleotide form, the sequence is TGTGCCAGCAGCCAGACCGGGACAGGGCTCAACTATGGCTACACCTTC.